These 3 T cell receptor beta chains were all obtained from the same sample, sequenced in a study of T cells after yellow fever vaccination. Using its own MiXCR run on the 5' RACE reads, TCRdb lists one record per CDR3 protein. The sample lists under 600,000 distinct CDR3 sequences, 20% to 25% occurring once. Sequenced here: PBMCs, sampled about 20 days after the first yellow fever vaccination. These receptors were obtained from a young man who received the YFV17D yellow fever vaccine.

The chain recombines TRBV29-1 with TRBJ2-3, with TRBD2 matching over 11 bases. The ends lost 1 base at V and 3 bases at J; junction bases unmatched: 6. The CDR3 is made up of 16 amino acids. Germline V gene lookup returns CDR1 SQVTM and CDR2 ANQGSEA. In nucleotides, the CDR3 is TGCAGCGTTGAAGGGCTAGCGGGGGGAGGTACAGATACGCAGTATTTT. The encoded protein is CSVEGLAGGGTDTQYF.

The V gene is TRBV6-2 or TRBV6-3, the J gene TRBJ2-7; D possibly corresponds to TRBD2 (6 bases). Germline values: CDR1 MNHEY, CDR2 SVGEGT. V was shortened by 2 bases and J by 0 bases, with 14 bases between the two germline ends. The CDR3 has 16 residues. CDR3 DNA: TGTGCCAGCAGTTACCGCGGGGCAGCCACCTCCTACGAGCAGTACTTC. Protein product: CASSYRGAATSYEQYF.

The V gene is TRBV10-2, the J gene TRBJ1-1; D is uncertain. CDR3 size: 13 residues. The V gene lost 7 bases and the J gene lost 11 bases, with 20 bases spanning the gap. CDR1 WSHSY and CDR2 SAAADI come from the germline V gene. DNA for the CDR3: TGCGCCAGCACGGCGGGGAACCCGCACGTGGCTTTCTTT. Translating gives CASTAGNPHVAFF.